These T cell receptor beta chains were read from a single sample in a study of OX40 agonist ivuxolimab in advanced cancers. Sequenced by immunoSEQ multiplex PCR; TCRdb stores in-frame clones only, minus some. The repertoire holds tens of thousands of clones, with about 83% as singletons. The material sequenced was CD4+ or CD8+ T cells sorted from blood, taken in a trial of the OX40 agonist ivuxolimab. The receptors stem from an adult with an advanced solid tumor such as melanoma, head and neck, liver or kidney cancer. Each CDR3 is given with its conserved first and last residue. Each record gives: D gene, J gene, V gene, clone size, CDR3 DNA, CDR3 protein. The D gene is left open where the match is weak. Not all rows give a size; the values are once, few, many and, for expanded clones, a class.

D: -; J: TRBJ2-1; V: TRBV6-5; size: -; DNA: TGTGCCAGCACTCAGACCGGAGGGGGTTACAATGAGCAGTTCTTC; CDR3: CASTQTGGGYNEQFF
D: TRBD1; J: TRBJ1-3; V: TRBV5-6; size: medium-sized; DNA: TGTGCCAGCAGCCGGACAGGGTCTGGAAACACCATATATTTT; CDR3: CASSRTGSGNTIYF
D: -; J: TRBJ2-5; V: TRBV7-9; size: -; DNA: TGTGCCAGCAGCTTTAGGAGAGGGGAGACCCAGTACTTC; CDR3: CASSFRRGETQYF
D: TRBD2; J: TRBJ2-3; V: TRBV2; size: -; DNA: TGTGCCAGCGGGGGACTAGCGGGAGCGATCACAGATACGCAGTATTTT; CDR3: CASGGLAGAITDTQYF
D: -; J: TRBJ2-7; V: TRBV18; size: -; DNA: TGTGCCAGCTCACCACGTGACAGATCCTACGAGCAGTACTTC; CDR3: CASSPRDRSYEQYF
D: TRBD1; J: TRBJ1-3; V: TRBV11-2; size: -; DNA: TGTGCCAGCAGCGGGACAGGGTTTGGAAACACCATATATTTT; CDR3: CASSGTGFGNTIYF
D: -; J: TRBJ2-7; V: TRBV7-3; size: -; DNA: TGTGCCAGCAGCTTATCTTTGTCTAGGGCGGACCCCTCGAAGCAGTACTTC; CDR3: CASSLSLSRADPSKQYF
D: -; J: TRBJ2-7; V: TRBV4-1; size: -; DNA: TGCGCCAGCGGACGGCCGGACTCCTACGAGCAGTACTTC; CDR3: CASGRPDSYEQYF
D: -; J: TRBJ2-3; V: TRBV10-1; size: -; DNA: TGCGCCAGCAGTGATCCCAGGTACAGAGATACGCAGTATTTT; CDR3: CASSDPRYRDTQYF
D: -; J: TRBJ1-5; V: TRBV30; size: -; DNA: TGTGCCTGGAGTGTAAGGGGAGCTCAGCCCCAGCATTTT; CDR3: CAWSVRGAQPQHF
D: TRBD2; J: TRBJ2-1; V: TRBV28; size: -; DNA: TGTGCCAGCAGTTTAACTAGCGGAAGGTACAATGAGCAGTTCTTC; CDR3: CASSLTSGRYNEQFF
D: -; J: TRBJ2-1; V: TRBV6-5; size: -; DNA: TGTGCCAGCAGTCATAGCCCGGGCGGCTACAATGAGCAGTTCTTC; CDR3: CASSHSPGGYNEQFF
D: -; J: TRBJ2-3; V: TRBV1; size: -; DNA: TGCACCAGCAGCCAAGCGAAACGGGAGGGTCTGGATGCGCAGTATTTT; CDR3: CTSSQAKREGLDAQYF
D: TRBD2; J: TRBJ2-5; V: TRBV7-7; size: -; DNA: TGTGCTAGCAGCTTAGATTCGGGAGGCCCCTGGGGGACCCAGTACTTC; CDR3: CASSLDSGGPWGTQYF
D: -; J: TRBJ2-5; V: TRBV10-3; size: -; DNA: TGTGCCACCTCTGACAGTACTCAAGAGACCCAGTACTTC; CDR3: CATSDSTQETQYF
D: -; J: TRBJ2-5; V: TRBV11-3; size: -; DNA: TGTGCCAGCAGCTTAGGCCCCGGGCAGGGGACCCAGTACTTC; CDR3: CASSLGPGQGTQYF
D: TRBD1; J: TRBJ2-5; V: TRBV6-5; size: once; DNA: TGTGCCAGCAGTGGGACAGGCCAAGAGACCCAGTACTTC; CDR3: CASSGTGQETQYF
D: -; J: TRBJ2-7; V: TRBV5-5; size: -; DNA: TGTGCCAGCAGCTTGGGCCTAGCCGGCGACGAGCAGTACTTC; CDR3: CASSLGLAGDEQYF
D: -; J: TRBJ2-5; V: TRBV7-6; size: -; DNA: TGTGCCAGCAGCTCCAAAGTCACGACGGAGACCCAGTACTTC; CDR3: CASSSKVTTETQYF
D: -; J: TRBJ1-1; V: TRBV21-1; size: once; DNA: TGTGCCAGCAGCAAAATTCCCGGGAAGGGACAGGGGGCGAACACTGAAGCTTTCTTT; CDR3: CASSKIPGKGQGANTEAFF
D: TRBD2; J: TRBJ2-3; V: TRBV29-1; size: -; DNA: TGCAGCGTTGGTACTAGCGGAGCCCCCACAGATACGCAGTATTTT; CDR3: CSVGTSGAPTDTQYF
D: -; J: TRBJ2-2; V: TRBV5-5; size: -; DNA: TGTGCCAGCAGCTTGGTCACCCCAAACACCGGGGAGCTGTTTTTT; CDR3: CASSLVTPNTGELFF
D: -; J: TRBJ2-5; V: TRBV9; size: -; DNA: TGTGCCAGCAGCGAGTCGACTAGGATGGAGACCCAGTACTTC; CDR3: CASSESTRMETQYF
D: -; J: TRBJ1-3; V: TRBV2; size: -; DNA: TGTGCCAGCAGTGTCCCGGACGGCCAGTCCACCATATATTTT; CDR3: CASSVPDGQSTIYF
D: TRBD1; J: TRBJ2-7; V: TRBV27; size: -; DNA: TGTGCCAGCAGTTCCCGGACAGGGAGCTCCTACGAGCAGTACTTC; CDR3: CASSSRTGSSYEQYF
D: TRBD1; J: TRBJ2-5; V: TRBV7-9; size: -; DNA: TGTGCCAGCAGCTTAGCAGGGACAGGGAACATGATGGCCCAGTACTTC; CDR3: CASSLAGTGNMMAQYF
D: -; J: TRBJ2-7; V: TRBV7-9; size: -; DNA: TGTGCCAGCAGCTTAGCGTTATCGGACTACGAGCAGTACTTC; CDR3: CASSLALSDYEQYF
D: -; J: TRBJ2-2; V: TRBV6-1; size: -; DNA: TGTGCCAGCAAGGCCACATTGGACACCGGGGAGCTGTTTTTT; CDR3: CASKATLDTGELFF
D: TRBD1; J: TRBJ2-4; V: TRBV4-2; size: -; DNA: TGTGCCAGCAGCCAGGACGACAGGGGGAACATTCAGTACTTC; CDR3: CASSQDDRGNIQYF
D: TRBD1; J: TRBJ2-2; V: TRBV9; size: -; DNA: TGTGCCAGCAGCGTGACAGGGGGCGCTCCCGGGGAGCTGTTTTTT; CDR3: CASSVTGGAPGELFF
D: -; J: TRBJ2-1; V: TRBV14; size: -; DNA: TGTGCCAGCAGCCAAGAGTTCGGGGGCCCCGGCGACAATGAGCAGTTCTTC; CDR3: CASSQEFGGPGDNEQFF
D: -; J: TRBJ2-4; V: TRBV28; size: -; DNA: TGTGCCAGCAGTCGTACAGGGGCCAAAAACATTCAGTACTTC; CDR3: CASSRTGAKNIQYF
D: -; J: TRBJ2-7; V: TRBV30; size: -; DNA: TGTGCCTGGAGTGTACCCAACGAGCAGTACTTC; CDR3: CAWSVPNEQYF
D: TRBD2; J: TRBJ2-1; V: TRBV5-1; size: -; DNA: TGCGCCAGCAGCTTGGCCGGGACTAGTGCTACTGAGCAGTTCTTC; CDR3: CASSLAGTSATEQFF
D: -; J: TRBJ1-3; V: TRBV30; size: -; DNA: TGTGCCTCGACTTCAAGACCCTCTGGAAACACCATATATTTT; CDR3: CASTSRPSGNTIYF
D: -; J: TRBJ2-2; V: TRBV19; size: -; DNA: TGTGCCAGTAGTACGTCAGGGATCACCGGGGAGCTGTTTTTT; CDR3: CASSTSGITGELFF
D: -; J: TRBJ2-1; V: TRBV6-5; size: -; DNA: TGTGCCAGCAGCGGGACGCGGGTGTCCTACAATGAGCAGTTCTTC; CDR3: CASSGTRVSYNEQFF
D: -; J: TRBJ2-5; V: TRBV11-3; size: once; DNA: TGTGCCAGCAGCTTAAGGGGCGGGACCCAGTACTTC; CDR3: CASSLRGGTQYF
D: -; J: TRBJ2-5; V: TRBV18; size: -; DNA: TGTGCCAGCTCACAAGCTCAGGGAGAGACCCAGTACTTC; CDR3: CASSQAQGETQYF
D: TRBD2; J: TRBJ2-2; V: TRBV5-4; size: once; DNA: TGTGCCAGCAGCTTGCTTTTACTAGCGGGAGAAAACACCGGGGAGCTGTTTTTT; CDR3: CASSLLLLAGENTGELFF
D: -; J: TRBJ1-5; V: TRBV7-3; size: -; DNA: TGTGCCAGCAGCTTTGGGGGCCGGGGACAGCCCCAGCATTTT; CDR3: CASSFGGRGQPQHF
D: TRBD2; J: TRBJ2-5; V: TRBV9; size: -; DNA: TGTGCCAGCAGCGTAAGCGGGAGCTACCTCCAAGAGACCCAGTACTTC; CDR3: CASSVSGSYLQETQYF
D: -; J: TRBJ1-2; V: TRBV2; size: -; DNA: TGTGCCAGCAACCCTTGGGTCTATGGCTACACCTTC; CDR3: CASNPWVYGYTF
D: -; J: TRBJ2-1; V: TRBV2; size: -; DNA: TGTGCCAGCAGCCCTACAGGGATGAGGAACAATGAGCAGTTCTTC; CDR3: CASSPTGMRNNEQFF
D: -; J: TRBJ2-7; V: TRBV6-5; size: few; DNA: TGTGCCAGCAGATCCCCGGGACAAAGCTCCTACGAGCAGTACTTC; CDR3: CASRSPGQSSYEQYF
D: -; J: TRBJ2-2; V: TRBV2; size: -; DNA: TGTGCCAGCAGTGGAATATCCCCTAACACCGGGGAGCTGTTTTTT; CDR3: CASSGISPNTGELFF
D: -; J: TRBJ1-2; V: TRBV5-1; size: -; DNA: TGCGCCAGCAGCTTGGCCAACGGGAGGGGGAGTGGCTACACCTTC; CDR3: CASSLANGRGSGYTF
D: -; J: TRBJ2-7; V: TRBV7-8; size: -; DNA: TGTGCCAGCAGCCCATCTACAGGGATATACGAGCAGTACTTC; CDR3: CASSPSTGIYEQYF
D: -; J: TRBJ1-1; V: TRBV4-2; size: -; DNA: TGTGCCAGCAGCCAATCGGGGGAACCTGAAGCTTTCTTT; CDR3: CASSQSGEPEAFF
D: TRBD2; J: TRBJ2-1; V: TRBV11-2; size: -; DNA: TGTGCCAGCAGCTTGGTGGCGGGGGGGAGCTCCTACAATGAGCAGTTCTTC; CDR3: CASSLVAGGSSYNEQFF
D: -; J: TRBJ2-3; V: TRBV28; size: once; DNA: TGTGCCAGCAGTTTGCCGGGAACAGATACGCAGTATTTT; CDR3: CASSLPGTDTQYF
D: -; J: TRBJ2-4; V: TRBV7-3; size: -; DNA: TGTGCCAGCAGCTTAGATAGAGTCGGAACCAAAAACATTCAGTACTTC; CDR3: CASSLDRVGTKNIQYF
D: -; J: TRBJ1-5; V: TRBV5-1; size: -; DNA: TGCGCCAGCAGCTTGGTCAGCTATAGCAATCAGCCCCAGCATTTT; CDR3: CASSLVSYSNQPQHF
D: -; J: TRBJ1-2; V: TRBV7-8; size: -; DNA: TGTGCCAGCAGCTTAGTGGGTTGGGCCTCGCTCTATGGCTACACCTTC; CDR3: CASSLVGWASLYGYTF
D: -; J: TRBJ1-4; V: TRBV27; size: -; DNA: TGTGCCAGCAGTTTATTGGGAGGGCTTAATGAAAAACTGTTTTTT; CDR3: CASSLLGGLNEKLFF
D: -; J: TRBJ2-7; V: TRBV6-6; size: -; DNA: TGTGCCAGCTTCTCATTATCTACGGAAAGCTCCTACGAGCAGTACTTC; CDR3: CASFSLSTESSYEQYF